A single sample gave rise to the 3 T cell receptor beta chains below, sequenced in a study of cytomegalovirus exposure and HLA in healthy donors. PCR was performed using 60 Vbeta and 13 Jbeta primers. The assay was immunoSEQ multiplex PCR, and TCRdb's table has in-frame clones only and misses some. The sample holds roughly 200,000 clones, approximately 90% seen once. The source material was PBMCs. The receptor set was obtained from a young woman in good health and CMV-seronegative.

This chain uses TRBV6-1 with TRBJ1-4; a possible D gene is TRBD1 (5 bases). Deletions cut 8 bases from V and 5 bases from J, with 12 bases between. The length of the CDR3 is 13 residues. CDR1 MNHNS and CDR2 SASEGT come from the germline V gene. The CDR3 loop is CASEVQGNEKLFF. The CDR3 coding sequence is TGTGCCAGCGAAGTCCAGGGCAATGAAAAACTGTTTTTT.

J is TRBJ2-7 and V is TRBV7-2, with TRBD2 matching 14 bases. V was clipped by 5 bases and J by 3 bases; unmatched bases: 6. Germline loops: CDR1 SGHTA, CDR2 FQGNSA. CDR3 size: 16 residues. CDR3 nucleotides: TGTGCCAGCAGCCGGACTAGCGGGAGGAACCGCTACGAGCAGTACTTC. This translates into CASSRTSGRNRYEQYF.

This chain joins TRBV14 and TRBJ1-3, with D uncertain. The CDR3 length is 16 residues. Germline values: CDR1 SGHDN, CDR2 FVKESK. Trimming pared 4 bases from V and 2 bases from J, leaving 15 bases between. The CDR3 here is CASSPLSAQPGNTIYF. CDR3 coding DNA: TGTGCCAGCAGCCCGTTATCGGCACAGCCTGGAAACACCATATATTTT.